A selection of T cell receptor beta chains follows, all from one sample in a study of blood T cell repertoires in COVID-19. Assay: immunoSEQ multiplex PCR; the TCRdb copy retains only in-frame clones and omits some. The repertoire has approximately 280,000 clones, about nine tenths of them found once; the top ten carry more than 1.5%. Sample: PBMCs or T cells enriched from blood (not recorded which). The source of these receptors is an older woman who had recovered from COVID-19. CDR3s include the opening cysteine and the closing phenylalanine or tryptophan. D genes are given only for firm matches. The size of a clone is reported for some rows only, either as once, few or many, or as a class for expanded clones.

clone_size | j_call | v_call | d_call | cdr3_nt | cdr3_aa
NA | TRBJ2-3 | TRBV7-2 | TRBD2 | TGTGCCAGCAGCTTAGTAACGGGAGGAGGTACGCAGTATTTT | CASSLVTGGGTQYF
NA | TRBJ2-3 | TRBV3-1/TRBV3-2 | NA | TGTGCCAGCAGCCTCCCAAGCACAGATACGCAGTATTTT | CASSLPSTDTQYF
NA | TRBJ2-5 | TRBV7-3 | TRBD2 | TGTGCCAGCGGACCACTGGGACTAGCCCCCGAGACCCAGTACTTC | CASGPLGLAPETQYF
NA | TRBJ1-2 | TRBV9 | NA | TGTGCCAGCAGCGAGACACAGACGAACTATGGCTACACCTTC | CASSETQTNYGYTF
NA | TRBJ1-6 | TRBV5-1 | TRBD1 | TGCGCCAGTCAACGGGGACAGTATAATTCACCCCTCCACTTT | CASQRGQYNSPLHF
NA | TRBJ2-7 | TRBV7-7 | TRBD2 | TGTGCTAGCAGCTTGGGCGGGAGGGGAGAGCAGTACTTC | CASSLGGRGEQYF
NA | TRBJ2-5 | TRBV30 | NA | TGTGCCTGGAGTGTTTCAGGGGTTGGGACCCAGTACTTC | CAWSVSGVGTQYF
NA | TRBJ2-3 | TRBV24-1 | TRBD2 | TGTGCCTCTAGCGGGGGGGTCACAGATACGCAGTATTTT | CASSGGVTDTQYF
NA | TRBJ2-1 | TRBV6-4 | TRBD2 | TGTGCCAGCAGTGCTACTAGCGGGAGGGGAGATGAGCAGTTCTTC | CASSATSGRGDEQFF
NA | TRBJ2-7 | TRBV6-5 | NA | TGTGCCAGCAGTCACAGGGCCGCCTACGAGCAGTACTTC | CASSHRAAYEQYF
NA | TRBJ1-5 | TRBV2 | NA | TGTGCCAGCAGTGAAGATGGGGCATGGGGCAATCAGCCCCAGCATTTT | CASSEDGAWGNQPQHF
NA | TRBJ1-1 | TRBV2 | NA | TGTGCCAGCAAAGACAGTGGGAACACTGAAGCTTTCTTT | CASKDSGNTEAFF
NA | TRBJ2-7 | TRBV12-3/TRBV12-4 | TRBD1 | TGTGCCAGCGGTAGACAGGGGATTGACGAGCAGTACTTC | CASGRQGIDEQYF
NA | TRBJ2-2 | TRBV2 | TRBD2 | TGTGCCAGCAGCAAGATGGGACTAGCGGGAGCGGCCGGGGAGCTGTTTTTT | CASSKMGLAGAAGELFF
NA | TRBJ1-1 | TRBV27 | NA | TGTGCCAGCATTCAGACTGAAGCTTTCTTT | CASIQTEAFF
NA | TRBJ1-6 | TRBV6-5 | NA | TGTGCCAGCAGTACAGGGTTTTCTTATAATTCACCCCTCCACTTT | CASSTGFSYNSPLHF
NA | TRBJ2-7 | TRBV10-3 | NA | TGTGCCATCAGTGAGCCAGGCTGGGCGGAGCAGTACTTC | CAISEPGWAEQYF
NA | TRBJ1-1 | TRBV9 | TRBD1 | TGTGCCAGCAGCCCCATACAGGGGACCTACATGAACACTGAAGCTTTCTTT | CASSPIQGTYMNTEAFF
NA | TRBJ2-3 | TRBV7-8 | NA | TGTGCCAGCAGCTCCGATAGACTCGGAGATACGCAGTATTTT | CASSSDRLGDTQYF
NA | TRBJ1-1 | TRBV9 | TRBD1 | TGTGCCAGCAGCATTTTTCCGGGACAGGACACTGAAGCTTTCTTT | CASSIFPGQDTEAFF
few | TRBJ1-1 | TRBV18 | TRBD1 | TGTGCCAGCTCACCACAGGGGGCGCGGGACACTGAAGCTTTCTTT | CASSPQGARDTEAFF
few | TRBJ1-3 | TRBV10-2 | NA | TGCGCCAGCAGTGAGTCGCGGGGTCACTCTGGAAACACCATATATTTT | CASSESRGHSGNTIYF
few | TRBJ2-2 | TRBV4-1 | TRBD2 | TGCGCCACCCGGGTAGCGGGAGCATCCGGGGAGCTGTTTTTT | CATRVAGASGELFF
few | TRBJ2-7 | TRBV11-3 | TRBD1 | TGTGCCAGCAGCTTAGAGGGGACAGGGAGCGAGCAGTACTTC | CASSLEGTGSEQYF
NA | TRBJ2-3 | TRBV4-2 | TRBD2 | TGTGCCAGCAGCCACCAAACCCCTAGCGGGGCAAGCACAGATACGCAGTATTTT | CASSHQTPSGASTDTQYF
NA | TRBJ2-1 | TRBV18 | TRBD2 | TGTGCCAGCTCACAAGTAAAGCGGGGTTCCTCCTACAATGAGCAGTTCTTC | CASSQVKRGSSYNEQFF
NA | TRBJ1-2 | TRBV28 | TRBD1 | TGTGCCAGCAGTTACAGGGGTGGCTACACCTTC | CASSYRGGYTF
NA | TRBJ1-1 | TRBV11-2 | TRBD1 | TGTGCCAGCAGCAAGGACAGGGTAAACACTGAAGCTTTCTTT | CASSKDRVNTEAFF
NA | TRBJ2-4 | TRBV28 | NA | TGTGCCAGCAGCCCTCCCGCCCCAGAAAACATTCAGTACTTC | CASSPPAPENIQYF
NA | TRBJ1-1 | TRBV7-9 | NA | TGTGCCAGCAGCTTACGACAGTTGAACACTGAAGCTTTCTTT | CASSLRQLNTEAFF
NA | TRBJ1-4 | TRBV3-1/TRBV3-2 | TRBD1 | TGTGCCAGCGCTCAGGGGACAGGGGATGAAAAACTGTTTTTT | CASAQGTGDEKLFF
NA | TRBJ1-2 | TRBV27 | TRBD1 | TGTGCCAGCAGTTCCTACGGGACAGACCACTATGGCTACACCTTC | CASSSYGTDHYGYTF
NA | TRBJ2-7 | TRBV10-1 | NA | TGCGCCAGCAGTGAAAGCCCGGGGGGCATCGACGAGCAGTACTTC | CASSESPGGIDEQYF
NA | TRBJ1-1 | TRBV5-1 | NA | TGCGCCAGCAGCTTGTCTGGCAACGCTGAAGCTTTCTTT | CASSLSGNAEAFF